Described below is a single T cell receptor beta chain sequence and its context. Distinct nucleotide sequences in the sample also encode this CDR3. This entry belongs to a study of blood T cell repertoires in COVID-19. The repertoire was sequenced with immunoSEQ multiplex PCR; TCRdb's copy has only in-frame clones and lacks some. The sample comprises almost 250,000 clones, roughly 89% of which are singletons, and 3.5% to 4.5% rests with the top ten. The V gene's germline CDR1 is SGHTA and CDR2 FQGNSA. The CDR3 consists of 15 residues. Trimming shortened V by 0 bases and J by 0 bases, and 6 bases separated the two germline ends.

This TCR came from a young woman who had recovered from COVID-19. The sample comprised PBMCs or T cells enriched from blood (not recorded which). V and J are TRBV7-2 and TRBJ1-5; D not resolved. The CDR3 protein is CASSLAQNSNQPQHF. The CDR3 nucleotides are TGTGCCAGCAGCTTAGCCCAGAATAGCAATCAGCCCCAGCATTTT. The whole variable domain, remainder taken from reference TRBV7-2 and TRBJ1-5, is GAGVSQSPSNKVTEKGKDVELRCDPISGHTALYWYRQSLGQGLEFLIYFQGNSAPDKSGLPSDRFSAERTGGSVSTLTIQRTQQEDSAVYLCASSLAQNSNQPQHFGDGTRLSIL.